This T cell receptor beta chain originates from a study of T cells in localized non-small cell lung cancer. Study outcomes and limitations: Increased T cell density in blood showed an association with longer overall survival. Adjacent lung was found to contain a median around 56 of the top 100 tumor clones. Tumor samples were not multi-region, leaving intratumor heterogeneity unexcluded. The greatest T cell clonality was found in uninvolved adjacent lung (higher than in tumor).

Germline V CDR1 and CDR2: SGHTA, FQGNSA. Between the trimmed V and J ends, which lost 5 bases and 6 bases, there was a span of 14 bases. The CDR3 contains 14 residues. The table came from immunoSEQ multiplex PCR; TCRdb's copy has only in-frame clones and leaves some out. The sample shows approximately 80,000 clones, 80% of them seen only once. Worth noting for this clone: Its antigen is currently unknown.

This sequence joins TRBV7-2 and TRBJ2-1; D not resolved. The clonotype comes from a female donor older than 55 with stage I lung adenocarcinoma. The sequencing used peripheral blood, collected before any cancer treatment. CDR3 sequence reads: CASSPGPKINEQFF. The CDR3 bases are TGTGCCAGCAGCCCCGGCCCGAAAATCAATGAGCAGTTCTTC. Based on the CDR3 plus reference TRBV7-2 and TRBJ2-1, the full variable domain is GAGVSQSPSNKVTEKGKDVELRCDPISGHTALYWYRQSLGQGLEFLIYFQGNSAPDKSGLPSDRFSAERTGGSVSTLTIQRTQQEDSAVYLCASSPGPKINEQFFGPGTRLTVL.